This TCR beta chain was identified during a study of CD8+CD57+ T cells in acquired aplastic anemia. General study findings and limits: Between patients and controls, 25 to 35 CD8+ CDR3 sequences were found in common.

On this clonotype itself: Its antigen is not known.

Profiling that covered TCR beta VDJ and CDR3 relied on genomic DNA as its template. TCRdb re-derived calls from the reads in MiXCR, one entry per CDR3 protein. The sample carries over 150,000 distinct CDR3 sequences, 35% to 55% recorded once. The germline V and J ends were trimmed by 6 bases and 0 bases, with 8 bases remaining between them. This CDR3 is 13 amino acids long. Germline lookup yields CDR1 KGHSH and CDR2 LQKENI. The clonotype was recovered from a human donor in good health. The sequencing sample was made of sorted CD4+, CD8+, or CD8+CD57+ T cells (not recorded which) from PBMCs. This chain links TRBV18 with TRBJ1-2; D uncertain. The CDR3, as DNA: TGTGCCAGCTCGCCGGGTGCTAACTATGGCTACACCTTC. Amino acid sequence: CASSPGANYGYTF.